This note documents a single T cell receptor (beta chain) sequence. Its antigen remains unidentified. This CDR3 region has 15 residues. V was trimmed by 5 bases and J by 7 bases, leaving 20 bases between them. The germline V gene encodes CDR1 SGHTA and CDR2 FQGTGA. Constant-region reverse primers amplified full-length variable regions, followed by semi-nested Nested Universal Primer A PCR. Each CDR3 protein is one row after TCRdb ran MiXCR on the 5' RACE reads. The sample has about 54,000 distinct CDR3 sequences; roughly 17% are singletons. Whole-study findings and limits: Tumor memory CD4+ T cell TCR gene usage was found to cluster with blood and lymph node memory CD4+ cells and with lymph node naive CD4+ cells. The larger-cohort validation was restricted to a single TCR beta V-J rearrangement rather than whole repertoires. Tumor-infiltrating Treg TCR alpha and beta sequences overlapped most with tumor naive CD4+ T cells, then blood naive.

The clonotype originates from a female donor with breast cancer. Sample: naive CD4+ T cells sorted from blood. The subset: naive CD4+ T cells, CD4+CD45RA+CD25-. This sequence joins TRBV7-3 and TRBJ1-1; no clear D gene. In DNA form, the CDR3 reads TGTGCCAGCAGCCGAAGCGCGACCGACACAGTTGAAGCTTTCTTT. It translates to CASSRSATDTVEAFF.